This is a list of T cell receptor beta chains from one sample in a study of blood T cell repertoires in COVID-19. Assay: immunoSEQ multiplex PCR; the TCRdb copy retains only in-frame clones and omits some. This table holds approximately 350,000 clones, more than 75% found once. The sample comprised peripheral blood. The receptors shown here come from a woman aged 50 to 65 with COVID-19, enrolled during active disease. Both conserved end residues are trimmed from each CDR3.

v_gene: TRBV16; j_gene: TRBJ2-2; CDR3aa: ASSQASSLISAGELF
v_gene: TRBV27; j_gene: TRBJ2-5; CDR3aa: ASSLSTGAGQETQY
v_gene: TRBV20-1; j_gene: TRBJ2-7; CDR3aa: SASPRDEQY
v_gene: TRBV5-1; j_gene: TRBJ2-3; CDR3aa: ASSRTGAGAYTDTQY
v_gene: TRBV6-1; j_gene: TRBJ2-3; CDR3aa: ASSDQSGADTQY
v_gene: TRBV7-9; j_gene: TRBJ1-4; CDR3aa: ASSLKSGATNEKLF
v_gene: TRBV9; j_gene: TRBJ1-3; CDR3aa: ASSVGQGYSGNTIY
v_gene: TRBV29-1; j_gene: TRBJ2-1; CDR3aa: SVRKDRTSGRGIGNEQF
v_gene: TRBV18; j_gene: TRBJ2-1; CDR3aa: ASSRTTSGRLSSYNEQF
v_gene: TRBV11-2; j_gene: TRBJ2-6; CDR3aa: ASSSYRGSAGANVLT
v_gene: TRBV30; j_gene: TRBJ1-5; CDR3aa: AWSSQGWNSPDQPQH
v_gene: TRBV6-6; j_gene: TRBJ2-5; CDR3aa: ASRLDRVETQY
v_gene: TRBV29-1; j_gene: TRBJ1-2; CDR3aa: SVEVGQGATYGYT
v_gene: TRBV4-2; j_gene: TRBJ2-1; CDR3aa: ASSHTGTGVNEQF
v_gene: TRBV5-6; j_gene: TRBJ2-5; CDR3aa: ASSLVAGIQETQY
v_gene: TRBV4-2; j_gene: TRBJ2-4; CDR3aa: ASSQDYERTLAKNIQY
v_gene: TRBV27; j_gene: TRBJ2-3; CDR3aa: ASRAPAGVADTQY
v_gene: TRBV10-2; j_gene: TRBJ1-1; CDR3aa: ASSRGGTEAF
v_gene: TRBV18; j_gene: TRBJ2-3; CDR3aa: ASRQVPSTDTQY
v_gene: TRBV11-3; j_gene: TRBJ2-1; CDR3aa: ASRPNAGPHASYNEQF
v_gene: TRBV6-5; j_gene: TRBJ2-7; CDR3aa: ASSDRTYEQY
v_gene: TRBV28; j_gene: TRBJ2-7; CDR3aa: ASTEATGQDEQY
v_gene: TRBV6-2/TRBV6-3; j_gene: TRBJ2-1; CDR3aa: ASSSHGDYNEQF
v_gene: TRBV19; j_gene: TRBJ1-5; CDR3aa: ASSIEGLGGQPQH
v_gene: TRBV27; j_gene: TRBJ2-3; CDR3aa: ASSGTSGPSTDTQY
v_gene: TRBV10-3; j_gene: TRBJ2-7; CDR3aa: AIRREAGLAVSYEQY
v_gene: TRBV9; j_gene: TRBJ1-5; CDR3aa: ASSGGFGTESNQPQH
v_gene: TRBV10-1; j_gene: TRBJ1-1; CDR3aa: ASSLQRNTEAF
v_gene: TRBV4-1; j_gene: TRBJ1-1; CDR3aa: ASSRSGGRTTEAF
v_gene: TRBV20-1; j_gene: TRBJ2-7; CDR3aa: SYVYEQY
v_gene: TRBV19; j_gene: TRBJ2-5; CDR3aa: ASGVTAAETQY
v_gene: TRBV19; j_gene: TRBJ1-5; CDR3aa: ASSIDGPSNQPQH
v_gene: TRBV3-1/TRBV3-2; j_gene: TRBJ2-2; CDR3aa: ASSHVTSGRALGGELF
v_gene: TRBV5-1; j_gene: TRBJ2-7; CDR3aa: ASSLEGLADYEQY
v_gene: TRBV14; j_gene: TRBJ1-3; CDR3aa: ASSQDLVRNTIY
v_gene: TRBV9; j_gene: TRBJ2-7; CDR3aa: ASSVGGQGSYEQY
v_gene: TRBV21-1; j_gene: TRBJ2-7; CDR3aa: ASTPLRDYEQY
v_gene: TRBV7-8; j_gene: TRBJ2-6; CDR3aa: ASIEVGTGPSGANVLT
v_gene: TRBV6-2/TRBV6-3; j_gene: TRBJ2-7; CDR3aa: ASSRLAQSSYEQY
v_gene: TRBV7-9; j_gene: TRBJ2-1; CDR3aa: ASSLVLGARSNEQF
v_gene: TRBV5-5; j_gene: TRBJ1-3; CDR3aa: ASSLIQGISGNTIY
v_gene: TRBV6-5; j_gene: TRBJ2-2; CDR3aa: ATLQGWGTGELF
v_gene: TRBV27; j_gene: TRBJ2-5; CDR3aa: ASSPGHRTETQY
v_gene: TRBV18; j_gene: TRBJ2-7; CDR3aa: ASSPRSLSSYEQY
v_gene: TRBV10-3; j_gene: TRBJ2-3; CDR3aa: AISERQGGGTDTQY
v_gene: TRBV27; j_gene: TRBJ2-5; CDR3aa: ASRGLAAQETQY
v_gene: TRBV4-2; j_gene: TRBJ1-2; CDR3aa: ASSQGLGESEYGYT
v_gene: TRBV14; j_gene: TRBJ2-5; CDR3aa: ASSQVLQETQY
v_gene: TRBV14; j_gene: TRBJ2-5; CDR3aa: ASSPGQGSFETQY
v_gene: TRBV12-3/TRBV12-4; j_gene: TRBJ2-1; CDR3aa: ASTTYNEQF
v_gene: TRBV19; j_gene: TRBJ1-4; CDR3aa: ASTAQGVQQKLF
v_gene: TRBV7-9; j_gene: TRBJ1-2; CDR3aa: ASSFRTGEGDGYT
v_gene: TRBV29-1; j_gene: TRBJ2-2; CDR3aa: SVTGNTGELF
v_gene: TRBV24-1; j_gene: TRBJ1-5; CDR3aa: ATSDSGEGNQPQH
v_gene: TRBV14; j_gene: TRBJ2-7; CDR3aa: ASSVQGRYEQY
v_gene: TRBV7-3; j_gene: TRBJ2-2; CDR3aa: ASSLTTGHTGELF
v_gene: TRBV25-1; j_gene: TRBJ2-7; CDR3aa: ASSEGLAGSGEQY
v_gene: TRBV16; j_gene: TRBJ1-2; CDR3aa: ASSPGGQGIYGYT
v_gene: TRBV19; j_gene: TRBJ2-2; CDR3aa: ASSSGTSGTGELF